This entry describes one TCR beta chain. The target antigen is unknown. Deletions cut 6 bases from V and 5 bases from J, with 11 bases between. Germline V lookup: CDR1 SGHTA, CDR2 FQGNSA. The CDR3 totals 13 residues. This specimen comes from a study of siplizumab effects on memory and regulatory T cells. Using a few donor pairs, the authors sequenced unstimulated naive, memory, effector memory and TEMRA subsets. Some clones are missing from TCRdb's copy, which holds only in-frame ones; the method was immunoSEQ multiplex PCR. The profile shows approximately 94,000 clones, around 97% of them singletons. Whole-study findings and limits: Suppressive activity of Tregs proliferating in siplizumab cultures remained unconfirmed. Mappable CD4+ clones that were alloreactive averaged approximately 70% Treg-derived with siplizumab versus around 25% in controls.

This receptor was obtained from a human donor in good health. Sequencing was done on a sample of naive CD4+ T cells sorted from blood. The V call is TRBV7-2, the J call TRBJ2-1; a possible D gene is TRBD1 (5 bases). The CDR3 spells CASSSFRDNEQFF. CDR3 in DNA: TGTGCCAGCAGTTCATTCAGGGACAATGAGCAGTTCTTC.